This T cell receptor (beta chain) was identified in a study of molecular identifiers for immune sequencing clone quantification. Study conclusions and caveats: Among about a million naive cells, spiked Jurkat TCR RNA from a single cell was reportedly detectable.

V was clipped by 6 bases and J by 4 bases, with 16 bases between them. In germline, CDR1 is MNHEY, CDR2 SMNVEV (reference sequence). The CDR3 totals 16 residues. This clonotype has just a few counts. What it binds is not known. From the PCR reads, TCRdb called clonotypes with MiXCR, one entry per CDR3 protein. This sample has roughly 93,000 distinct CDR3 sequences, with about 23% found just once. From approximately 20,000 to 1,000,000 sorted cells, naive CD8 libraries were generated with 10%, 30% or 50% RNA. Sequencing was done on a sample of naive CD8+ T cells from blood, with Jurkat cell RNA spiked in. As to subset: FACS-sorted CD8+CD4-CCR7+CD45RA+ naive T cells. This receptor was obtained from a human donor in good health. Some libraries in this study had Jurkat cell RNA spiked in. The gene calls are TRBV27 and TRBJ1-6; D gene uncertain. CDR3 nucleotide sequence: TGTGCCAGCAGCCCAGCATCTGTCACTTATAATTCACCCCTCCACTTT. This sequence encodes CASSPASVTYNSPLHF.